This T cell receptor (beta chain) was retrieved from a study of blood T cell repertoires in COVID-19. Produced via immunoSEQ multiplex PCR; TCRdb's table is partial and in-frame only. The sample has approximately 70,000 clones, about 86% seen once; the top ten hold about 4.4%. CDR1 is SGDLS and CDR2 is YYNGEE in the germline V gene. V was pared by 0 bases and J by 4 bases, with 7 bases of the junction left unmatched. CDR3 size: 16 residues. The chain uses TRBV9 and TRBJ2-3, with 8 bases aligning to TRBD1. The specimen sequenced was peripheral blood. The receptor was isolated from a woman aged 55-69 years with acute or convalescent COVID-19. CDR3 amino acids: CASSVGPGGSPDTQYF. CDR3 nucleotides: TGTGCCAGCAGCGTAGGACCAGGGGGCAGCCCAGATACGCAGTATTTT.